The entry below describes one TCR beta chain. The sample is drawn from a study of T cell responses to AZD1222 COVID-19 vaccine. The CDR3 is 12 amino acids. CDR1 is SEHNR, CDR2 FQNEAQ, per germline (reference sequence). Between the trimmed V and J ends, which lost 5 bases and 7 bases, there was a span of 11 bases. Measured with immunoSEQ multiplex PCR; TCRdb has only the in-frame clones, and not every one. Here the sample spans about 110,000 clones, 70% to 90% being singletons. The chain uses TRBV7-9 and TRBJ1-1, with no clear D. The receptor was derived from an adult who received the AZD1222 COVID-19 vaccine. The input for sequencing was peripheral blood, taken 28 days after the second AZD1222 dose. The DNA for the CDR3 is TGTGCCAGCAGCCCGACCGGGTTTGAAGCTTTCTTT. It encodes CASSPTGFEAFF.